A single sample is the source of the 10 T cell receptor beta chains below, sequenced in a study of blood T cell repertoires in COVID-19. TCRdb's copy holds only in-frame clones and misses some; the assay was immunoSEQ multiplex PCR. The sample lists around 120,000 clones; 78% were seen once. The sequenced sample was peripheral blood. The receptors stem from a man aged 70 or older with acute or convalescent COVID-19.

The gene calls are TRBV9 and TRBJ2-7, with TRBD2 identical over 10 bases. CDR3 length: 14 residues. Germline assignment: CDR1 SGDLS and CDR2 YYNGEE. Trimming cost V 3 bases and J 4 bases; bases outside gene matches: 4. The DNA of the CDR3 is TGTGCCAGCAGCGGACCGGGACTAGCGTACGAGCAGTACTTC. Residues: CASSGPGLAYEQYF.

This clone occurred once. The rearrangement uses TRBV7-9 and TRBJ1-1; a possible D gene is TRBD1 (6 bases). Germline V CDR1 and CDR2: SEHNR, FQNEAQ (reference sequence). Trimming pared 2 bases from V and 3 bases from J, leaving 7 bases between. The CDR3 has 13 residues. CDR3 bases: TGTGCCAGCAGCTTATCAGGGGACACTGAAGCTTTCTTT. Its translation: CASSLSGDTEAFF.

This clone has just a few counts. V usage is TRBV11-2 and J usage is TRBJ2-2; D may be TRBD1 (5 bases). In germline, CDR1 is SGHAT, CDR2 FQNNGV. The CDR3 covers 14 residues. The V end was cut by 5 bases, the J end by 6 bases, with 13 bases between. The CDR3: CASSPYLRAGELFF. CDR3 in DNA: TGTGCCAGCAGCCCTTATCTCAGGGCCGGGGAGCTGTTTTTT.

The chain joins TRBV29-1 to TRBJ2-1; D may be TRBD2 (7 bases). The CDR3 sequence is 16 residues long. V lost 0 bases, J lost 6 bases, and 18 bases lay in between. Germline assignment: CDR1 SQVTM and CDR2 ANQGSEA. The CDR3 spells CSVEDRGGVSRNEQFF. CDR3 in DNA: TGCAGCGTTGAAGACAGGGGAGGGGTTAGTCGCAATGAGCAGTTCTTC.

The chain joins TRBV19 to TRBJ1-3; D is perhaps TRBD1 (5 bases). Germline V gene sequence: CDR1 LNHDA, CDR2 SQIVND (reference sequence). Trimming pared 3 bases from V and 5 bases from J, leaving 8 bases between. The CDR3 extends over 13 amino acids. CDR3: CASSISGRNTIYF. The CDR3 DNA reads TGTGCCAGTAGTATTTCAGGGAGAAACACCATATATTTT.

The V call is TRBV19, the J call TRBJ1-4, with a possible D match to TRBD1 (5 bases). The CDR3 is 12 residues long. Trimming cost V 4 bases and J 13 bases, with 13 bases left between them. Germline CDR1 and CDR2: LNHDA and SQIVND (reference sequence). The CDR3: CASSTNGGALFF. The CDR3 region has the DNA TGTGCCAGTAGTACAAACGGAGGGGCACTGTTTTTT.

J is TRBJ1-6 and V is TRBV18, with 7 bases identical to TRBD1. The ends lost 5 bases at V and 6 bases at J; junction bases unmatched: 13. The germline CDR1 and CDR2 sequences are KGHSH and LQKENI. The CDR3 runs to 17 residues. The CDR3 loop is CASSSIFGTDINSPLHF. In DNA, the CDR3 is TGTGCCAGCTCATCAATATTCGGGACAGATATTAATTCACCCCTCCACTTT.

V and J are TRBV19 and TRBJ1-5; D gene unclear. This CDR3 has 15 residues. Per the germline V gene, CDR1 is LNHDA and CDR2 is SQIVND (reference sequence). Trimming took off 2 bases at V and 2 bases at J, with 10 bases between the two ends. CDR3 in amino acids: CASSIREGGNQPQHF. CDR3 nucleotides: TGTGCCAGTAGTATAAGGGAGGGTGGCAATCAGCCCCAGCATTTT.

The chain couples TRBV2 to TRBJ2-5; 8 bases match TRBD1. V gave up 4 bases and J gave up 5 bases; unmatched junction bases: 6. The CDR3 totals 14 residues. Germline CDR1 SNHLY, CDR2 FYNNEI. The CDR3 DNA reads TGTGCCAGCAGTGGAGACAGGGGCAGCGAGACCCAGTACTTC. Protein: CASSGDRGSETQYF.

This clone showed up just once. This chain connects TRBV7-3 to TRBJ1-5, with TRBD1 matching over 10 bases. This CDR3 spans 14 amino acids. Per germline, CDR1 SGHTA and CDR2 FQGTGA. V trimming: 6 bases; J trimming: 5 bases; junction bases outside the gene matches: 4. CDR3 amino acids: CASSPGQGDQPQHF. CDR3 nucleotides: TGTGCCAGCAGTCCTGGACAGGGGGATCAGCCCCAGCATTTT.